The 26 T cell receptor beta chains presented below share a single source sample, sequenced in a study of CD8+ T cells in alopecia areata. Following RNA extraction, reverse transcription yielded cDNA that acted as the sequencing template. This table comes from immunoSEQ multiplex PCR, and its TCRdb copy is limited to in-frame clones, with some not included. Seen here are tens of thousands of clones, roughly 30% observed once, and the top ten hold about 16%. This sample's treatment: oral pan-JAK inhibitor, 5-10 mg twice daily. The starting material was CD8+ T cells sorted from blood, obtained at week 4, from a patient treated with tofacitinib. These receptors all come from a human donor with alopecia areata.

On this clone: The same CDR3 is also encoded by other DNA sequences in this sample. The chain couples TRBV20-1 to TRBJ2-7, with D tentatively TRBD1 (6 bases). Trimming pared 6 bases from V and 3 bases from J, leaving 9 bases between. The CDR3 runs to 11 residues. CDR1 DFQATT and CDR2 SNEGSKA come from the germline V gene (reference sequence). The CDR3 bases are TGCAGTGCCCCCAGGGGCTACGAGCAGTACTTC. Encoded protein: CSAPRGYEQYF.

This clone was observed a handful of times. The V and J genes are TRBV29-1 and TRBJ2-7; D call uncertain. Trimming removed 2 bases from V and 0 bases from J, with 8 bases in between. The CDR3 loop spans 13 amino acids. Looked up from germline, CDR1 is SQVTM and CDR2 is ANQGSEA. CDR3 in amino acids: CSVEFTASYEQYF. CDR3 nucleotides: TGCAGCGTTGAATTCACCGCCTCCTACGAGCAGTACTTC.

This clone was observed a few times. The chain's CDR3 is CASRGWEAKNIQYF. The CDR3 region has the DNA TGTGCCAGCAGGGGGTGGGAAGCCAAAAACATTCAGTACTTC. This chain links TRBV27 with TRBJ2-4; no definite D call. The CDR3 consists of 14 residues. CDR1 and CDR2 (germline): MNHEY, SMNVEV (reference sequence). With 6 bases removed from V and 0 bases from J, the gap between germline ends came to 9 bases.

V and J are TRBV6-5 and TRBJ1-1; 7 positions agree with TRBD1. The CDR3 has 14 residues. After removal of 6 bases from V and 12 bases from J, the junction contained 16 bases not matched to a gene. Germline loops: CDR1 MNHEY, CDR2 SVGAGI. The CDR3 loop reads CASSWGGGDRETFF. For the CDR3, the DNA is TGTGCCAGCAGCTGGGGTGGGGGAGACAGGGAAACTTTCTTT.

J is TRBJ2-3 and V is TRBV28; possibly TRBD1 for D (7 bases). Germline CDR1 MDHEN, CDR2 SYDVKM. V gave up 4 bases and J gave up 4 bases, with 12 bases separating them. The CDR3 length is 14 residues. CDR3 DNA sequence: TGTGCCAGCAGTTCGCAGGGGGGACCAGATACGCAGTATTTT. As protein: CASSSQGGPDTQYF. The full variable domain, completed using reference TRBV28 and TRBJ2-3, is DVKVTQSSRYLVKRTGEKVFLECVQDMDHENMFWYRQDPGLGLRLIYFSYDVKMKEKGDIPEGYSVSREKKERFSLILESASTNQTSMYLCASSSQGGPDTQYFGPGTRLTVL.

The chain joins TRBV30 to TRBJ2-1; D possibly corresponds to TRBD2 (7 bases). V was cut by 3 bases and J by 16 bases, with 22 bases left in between. The CDR3 is 13 residues long. Germline V lookup: CDR1 GTSNPN, CDR2 SVGIG (reference sequence). CDR3 region: CAWRGASASGPFF. The DNA for the CDR3 is TGTGCCTGGAGGGGGGCTTCGGCTAGCGGTCCTTTCTTC.

The chain recombines TRBV29-1 with TRBJ2-7, with D possibly being TRBD1 (5 bases). The CDR3 runs 16 residues. V shed 2 bases and J shed 2 bases, with 19 bases lying between them. Germline loops: CDR1 SQVTM, CDR2 ANQGSEA. As DNA, the CDR3 is TGCAGCGTTGAAAGTTGGCCGGGTCAGGGCCCCTACGAGCAGTACTTC. Protein sequence: CSVESWPGQGPYEQYF.

This clone has only a few counts. The chain combines TRBV29-1 with TRBJ2-2, with no clear D. The germline V and J ends were trimmed by 7 bases and 5 bases, with 8 bases remaining between them. The CDR3 has 11 amino acids. CDR1 and CDR2 from the germline V gene are SQVTM and ANQGSEA. The CDR3 DNA sequence: TGCAGCGCAGTGAAAACCGGGGAGCTGTTTTTT. Translating it yields CSAVKTGELFF.

The sample holds a few counts of this clone. V usage is TRBV4-1 and J usage is TRBJ2-3; 9 bases match TRBD2. From germline, CDR1 is MGHRA and CDR2 YSYEKL. Trimming took 0 bases from V and 1 from J; bases not matched to a gene: 17. The CDR3 spans 21 residues. CDR3 loop: CASSQESLGGIAGVGTDTQYF. The CDR3 nucleotides are TGCGCCAGCAGCCAAGAGTCCCTGGGGGGGATAGCGGGAGTGGGCACAGATACGCAGTATTTT.

This sequence joins TRBV7-2 and TRBJ2-7; D perhaps matches TRBD1 (5 bases). V was shortened by 5 bases and J by 2 bases, with 13 bases between the two germline ends. The CDR3 runs to 14 residues. Germline V CDR1 and CDR2: SGHTA, FQGNSA. CDR3 nucleotide sequence: TGTGCCAGCAGCCTCTTGGGGCTAGCCTACGAGCAGTACTTC. Protein product: CASSLLGLAYEQYF. The whole variable domain, filled in from reference TRBV7-2 and TRBJ2-7, reads GAGVSQSPSNKVTEKGKDVELRCDPISGHTALYWYRQSLGQGLEFLIYFQGNSAPDKSGLPSDRFSAERTGGSVSTLTIQRTQQEDSAVYLCASSLLGLAYEQYFGPGTRLTVT.

The sample holds a few counts of this clone. The rearrangement links TRBV29-1 to TRBJ2-5; TRBD1 agrees at 7 bases. Germline CDR1 SQVTM, CDR2 ANQGSEA. The length of the CDR3 is 12 residues. Trimming removed 8 bases from V and 2 bases from J; junction bases left unmatched: 5. CDR3 loop: CSFRDRQETQYF. The CDR3 DNA follows: TGCAGCTTTCGGGACAGACAAGAGACCCAGTACTTC.

The chain recombines TRBV29-1 with TRBJ2-7, with D uncertain. This CDR3 has 13 amino acids. Germline CDR1 and CDR2: SQVTM and ANQGSEA. Trimming cost V 1 base and J 0 bases, with 7 bases left between them. In DNA form, the CDR3 reads TGCAGCGTTGAAGGAACCACCTCCTACGAGCAGTACTTC. It encodes CSVEGTTSYEQYF.

This clone was observed a few times. The chain has TRBV27 and TRBJ1-2; 10 positions agree with TRBD1. V gave up 0 bases and J gave up 8 bases; unmatched junction bases: 6. Germline CDR1 and CDR2: MNHEY and SMNVEV (reference sequence). This CDR3 is built from 15 residues. CDR3 residues: CASSLSGQGFYGYTF. Written as DNA, the CDR3 is TGTGCCAGCAGTTTATCGGGACAGGGGTTTTACGGCTACACCTTC.

This clone came up a few times. The chain is built from TRBV6-1 and TRBJ2-1; 9 nucleotides line up with TRBD1. Germline V gene lookup returns CDR1 MNHNS and CDR2 SASEGT. The CDR3 is made up of 14 amino acids. With 5 bases clipped from V and 9 bases from J, the junction kept 8 bases outside the gene matches. CDR3 nucleotide sequence: TGTGCCAGCAGTCCCTGGACAGGGGAGCGTGAGCAGTTCTTC. It encodes CASSPWTGEREQFF.

This clone was recorded a few times. The genes are TRBV19 and TRBJ1-1, with 9 bases fitting TRBD1. The V gene end was trimmed by 7 bases and the J gene end by 6 bases; junction bases not matched to a gene: 21. The CDR3 contains 18 residues. The germline gives CDR1 LNHDA, CDR2 SQIVND (reference sequence). CDR3 sequence (DNA): TGTGCCAGTACCACCGGCACAGGGGGCGAAAGGGGTAAGGCTGAAGCTTTCTTT. Residues: CASTTGTGGERGKAEAFF.

There are a few counts of this clone. The CDR3 loop reads CASSFLGGTGVVHEQFF. The CDR3 DNA reads as TGTGCCAGCAGCTTTCTTGGGGGGACAGGGGTTGTCCATGAGCAGTTCTTC. V usage is TRBV9 and J usage is TRBJ2-1; 10 bases map to TRBD1. With V trimmed by 4 bases and J by 8 bases, 15 bases remained unmatched. The CDR3 loop spans 17 amino acids. Germline-derived CDR1 and CDR2 are SGDLS and YYNGEE.

This rearrangement joins TRBV29-1 to TRBJ2-2; TRBD1 agrees at 11 bases. Germline V gene lookup returns CDR1 SQVTM and CDR2 ANQGSEA. This CDR3 comprises 16 residues. V was clipped by 0 bases and J by 5 bases; unmatched bases: 5. The CDR3 spells CSVEDPDRGLTGELFF. The CDR3, as DNA: TGCAGCGTTGAAGACCCGGACAGGGGGCTTACCGGGGAGCTGTTTTTT.

The chain is built from TRBV29-1 and TRBJ1-1; 9 bases line up with TRBD1. The CDR3 has 13 amino acids. Unmatched junction bases numbered 7, after V lost 6 bases and J lost 5 bases. Per germline, CDR1 SQVTM and CDR2 ANQGSEA. CDR3 sequence: CSVETGGATEAFF. The DNA for the CDR3 is TGCAGCGTCGAAACAGGGGGCGCGACTGAAGCTTTCTTT.

This clone is judged medium-sized. This chain joins TRBV7-9 and TRBJ2-1, with 7 bases lining up with TRBD1. Trimming cost V 8 bases and J 7 bases; bases outside gene matches: 14. The CDR3 totals 15 residues. The V gene's germline CDR1 is SEHNR and CDR2 FQNEAQ (reference sequence). The CDR3 DNA sequence: TGTGCCAGCGGGACCGGGACAGCGAGTACTAATGAGCAGTTCTTC. Translated: CASGTGTASTNEQFF.

This sequence joins TRBV5-1 and TRBJ2-1, with D possibly matching TRBD2 (5 bases). This CDR3 is built from 14 residues. V was clipped by 1 base and J by 4 bases, with 9 bases between them. CDR1 SGHRS and CDR2 YFSETQ come from the germline V gene. CDR3 residues: CASSLYGVYNEQFF. As DNA, the CDR3 is TGCGCCAGCAGCTTGTACGGGGTGTACAATGAGCAGTTCTTC.

Only a few counts were recorded for this clone. The chain joins TRBV6-5 to TRBJ2-7; 12 nucleotides match TRBD1. The CDR3 contains 15 residues. V shed 2 bases, J shed 5 bases, and the junction held 4 bases outside the gene matches. The V gene's germline CDR1 is MNHEY and CDR2 SVGAGI. CDR3 residues: CASSYRGQGAHEQYF. The CDR3 DNA is TGTGCCAGCAGTTACCGGGGACAGGGGGCTCACGAGCAGTACTTC.

The sample holds many counts of this clone. V gene TRBV14 combines with J gene TRBJ1-4, with 9 nucleotides matching TRBD1. Germline V gene data show CDR1 as SGHDN and CDR2 as FVKESK. The CDR3 loop spans 17 amino acids. V lost 1 base, J lost 0 bases, and 3 bases stayed unmatched. CDR3 residues: CASSQGQGVATNEKLFF. The DNA of the CDR3 is TGTGCCAGCAGCCAAGGACAGGGGGTAGCAACTAATGAAAAACTGTTTTTT.

This chain joins TRBV29-1 and TRBJ2-6, with no clear D. V lost 5 bases, J lost 4 bases, and 12 bases lay in between. Germline V CDR1 and CDR2: SQVTM, ANQGSEA. The CDR3 runs 14 residues. This CDR3 is CSVPTRKGANVLTF. The CDR3 DNA sequence: TGCAGCGTTCCGACAAGGAAAGGGGCCAACGTCCTGACTTTC.

This clone has only a few counts. V is TRBV10-2 and J is TRBJ2-2, with D perhaps assigned TRBD1 or TRBD2 (5 bases each). CDR1 WSHSY and CDR2 SAAADI come from the germline V gene. Trimming took 5 bases from V and 2 from J, leaving 12 bases between them. This CDR3 region has 15 residues. CDR3 loop: CASSKRGVNTGELFF. CDR3 in DNA: TGCGCCAGCAGTAAGAGGGGTGTAAACACCGGGGAGCTGTTTTTT.

V usage is TRBV7-9 and J usage is TRBJ2-5; no reliable D call. In germline, CDR1 is SEHNR, CDR2 FQNEAQ (reference sequence). This CDR3 comprises 14 residues. Trimming stripped 0 bases from V and 5 bases from J, with 10 bases between. CDR3 DNA sequence: TGTGCCAGCAGCTTAGCGGCCCCCGTGGAGACCCAGTACTTC. It is translated as CASSLAAPVETQYF. Filled out from reference TRBV7-9 and TRBJ2-5, the complete variable domain reads DTGVSQNPRHKITKRGQNVTFRCDPISEHNRLYWYRQTLGQGPEFLTYFQNEAQLEKSRLLSDRFSAERPKGSFSTLEIQRTEQGDSAMYLCASSLAAPVETQYFGPGTRLLVL.

This chain connects TRBV9 to TRBJ2-5; D might be TRBD2 (5 bases). V lost 0 bases to trimming and J lost 4 bases, with 16 bases between them. Germline CDR1 is SGDLS and CDR2 is YYNGEE. The CDR3 runs to 16 residues. CDR3 protein: CASSVGLAVFRETQYF. The CDR3, as DNA: TGTGCCAGCAGCGTAGGTCTAGCCGTCTTTAGAGAGACCCAGTACTTC.